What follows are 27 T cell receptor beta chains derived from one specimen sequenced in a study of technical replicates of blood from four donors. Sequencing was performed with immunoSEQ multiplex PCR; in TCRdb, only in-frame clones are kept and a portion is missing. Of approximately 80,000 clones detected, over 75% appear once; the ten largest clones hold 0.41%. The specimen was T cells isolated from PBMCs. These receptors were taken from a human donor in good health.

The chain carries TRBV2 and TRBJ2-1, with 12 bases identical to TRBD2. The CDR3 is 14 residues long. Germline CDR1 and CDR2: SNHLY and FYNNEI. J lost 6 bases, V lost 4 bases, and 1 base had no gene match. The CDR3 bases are TGTGCCAGCAGTGGACTAGCGGGAGTCAATGAGCAGTTCTTC. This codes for CASSGLAGVNEQFF.

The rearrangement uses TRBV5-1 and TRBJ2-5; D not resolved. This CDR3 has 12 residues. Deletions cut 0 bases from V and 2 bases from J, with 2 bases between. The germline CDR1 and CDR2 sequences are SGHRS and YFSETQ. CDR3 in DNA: TGCGCCAGCAGCTTGGTACAAGAGACCCAGTACTTC. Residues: CASSLVQETQYF.

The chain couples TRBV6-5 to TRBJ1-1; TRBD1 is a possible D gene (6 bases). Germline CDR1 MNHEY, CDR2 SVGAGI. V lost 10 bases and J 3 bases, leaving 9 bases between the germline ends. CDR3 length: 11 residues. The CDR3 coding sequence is TGTGCCACCTACAGGGACACTGAAGCTTTCTTT. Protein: CATYRDTEAFF.

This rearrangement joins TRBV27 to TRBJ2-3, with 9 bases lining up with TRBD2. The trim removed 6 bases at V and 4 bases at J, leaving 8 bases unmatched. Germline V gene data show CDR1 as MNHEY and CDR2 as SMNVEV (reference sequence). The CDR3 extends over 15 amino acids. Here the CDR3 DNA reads TGTGCCAGCAGGGTTTCAGCGGGAGGTTCAGATACGCAGTATTTT. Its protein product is CASRVSAGGSDTQYF.

DNA of the CDR3: TGTGCCAGCAGCTTTCGACTAGCGAACACCGGGGAGCTGTTTTTT. It is translated as CASSFRLANTGELFF. V and J are TRBV5-5 and TRBJ2-2, with D tentatively TRBD2 (6 bases). The V gene lost 2 bases and the J gene lost 0 bases, with 8 bases spanning the gap. CDR1 is SGHKS, CDR2 YYEKEE, per germline (reference sequence). This CDR3 contains 15 residues.

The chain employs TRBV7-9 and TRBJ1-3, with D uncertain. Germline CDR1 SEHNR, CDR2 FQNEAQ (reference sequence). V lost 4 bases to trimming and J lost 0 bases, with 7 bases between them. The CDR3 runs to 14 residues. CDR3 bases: TGTGCCAGCAGCTCCAGCGTCTCTGGAAACACCATATATTTT. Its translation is CASSSSVSGNTIYF.

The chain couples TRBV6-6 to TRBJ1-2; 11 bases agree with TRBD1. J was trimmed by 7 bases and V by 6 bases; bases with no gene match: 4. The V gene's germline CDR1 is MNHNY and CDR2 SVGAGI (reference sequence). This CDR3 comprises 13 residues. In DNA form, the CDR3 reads TGTGCCAGCAGGGGACAGGGGGGAAGTGGCTACACCTTC. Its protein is CASRGQGGSGYTF.

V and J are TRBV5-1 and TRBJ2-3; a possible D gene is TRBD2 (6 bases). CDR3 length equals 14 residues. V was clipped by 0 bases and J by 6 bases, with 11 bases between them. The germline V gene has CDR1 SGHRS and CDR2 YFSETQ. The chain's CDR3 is CASSLGFLADTQYF. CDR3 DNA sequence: TGCGCCAGCAGCTTGGGGTTCCTAGCGGATACGCAGTATTTT.

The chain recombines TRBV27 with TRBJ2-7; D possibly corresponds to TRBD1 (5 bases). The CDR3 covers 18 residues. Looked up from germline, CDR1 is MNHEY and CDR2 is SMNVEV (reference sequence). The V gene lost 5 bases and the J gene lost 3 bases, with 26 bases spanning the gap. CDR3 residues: CASSPISADGLGDYEQYF. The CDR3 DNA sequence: TGTGCCAGCAGTCCGATATCCGCGGACGGGTTAGGGGACTACGAGCAGTACTTC.

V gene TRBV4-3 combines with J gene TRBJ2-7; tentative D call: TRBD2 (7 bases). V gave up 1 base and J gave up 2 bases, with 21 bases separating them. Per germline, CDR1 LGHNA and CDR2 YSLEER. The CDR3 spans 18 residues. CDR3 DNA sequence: TGCGCCAGCAGCCAAGTTGATTTCAAGGGGGAGGGGGCCTACGAGCAGTACTTC. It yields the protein CASSQVDFKGEGAYEQYF.

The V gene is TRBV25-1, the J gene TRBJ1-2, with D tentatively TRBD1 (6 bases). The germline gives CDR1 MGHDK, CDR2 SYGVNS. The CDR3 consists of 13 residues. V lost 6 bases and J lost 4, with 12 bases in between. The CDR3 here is CASRMRGFYGYTF. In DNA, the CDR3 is TGTGCCAGCAGAATGAGGGGGTTCTATGGCTACACCTTC.

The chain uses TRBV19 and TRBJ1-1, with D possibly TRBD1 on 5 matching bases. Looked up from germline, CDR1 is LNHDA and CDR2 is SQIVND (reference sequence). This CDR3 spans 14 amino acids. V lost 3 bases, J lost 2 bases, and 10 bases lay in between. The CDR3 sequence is CASSIRGLNTEAFF. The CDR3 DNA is TGTGCCAGTAGTATCCGGGGGTTAAACACTGAAGCTTTCTTT. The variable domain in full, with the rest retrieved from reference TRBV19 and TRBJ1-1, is DGGITQSPKYLFRKEGQNVTLSCEQNLNHDAMYWYRQDPGQGLRLIYYSQIVNDFQKGDIAEGYSVSREKKESFPLTVTSAQKNPTAFYLCASSIRGLNTEAFFGQGTRLTVV.

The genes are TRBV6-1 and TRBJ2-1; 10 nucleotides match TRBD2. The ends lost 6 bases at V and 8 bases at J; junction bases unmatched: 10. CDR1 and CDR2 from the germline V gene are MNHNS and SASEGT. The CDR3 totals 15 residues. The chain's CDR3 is CASRVVAGGTDEQFF. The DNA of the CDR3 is TGTGCCAGCAGGGTAGTAGCGGGAGGTACAGATGAGCAGTTCTTC.

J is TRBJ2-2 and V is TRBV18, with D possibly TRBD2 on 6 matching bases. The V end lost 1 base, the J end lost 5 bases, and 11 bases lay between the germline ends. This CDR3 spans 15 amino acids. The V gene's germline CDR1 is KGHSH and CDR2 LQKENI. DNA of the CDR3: TGTGCCAGCTCACCACGGACGGGAGAAACCGGGGAGCTGTTTTTT. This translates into CASSPRTGETGELFF.

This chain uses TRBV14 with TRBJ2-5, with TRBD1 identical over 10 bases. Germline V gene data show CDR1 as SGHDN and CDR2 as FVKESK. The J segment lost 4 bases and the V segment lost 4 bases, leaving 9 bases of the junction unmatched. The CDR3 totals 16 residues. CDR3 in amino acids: CASSLRTGGRVETQYF. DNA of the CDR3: TGTGCCAGCAGCCTACGGACAGGGGGAAGGGTAGAGACCCAGTACTTC.

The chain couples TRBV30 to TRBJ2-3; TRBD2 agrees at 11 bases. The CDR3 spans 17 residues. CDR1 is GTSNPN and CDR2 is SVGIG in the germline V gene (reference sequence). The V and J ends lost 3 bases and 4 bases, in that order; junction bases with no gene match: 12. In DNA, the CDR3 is TGTGCCTGGAGAGGCACTAGCGGGAGTAAAGTCCCAGATACGCAGTATTTT. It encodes CAWRGTSGSKVPDTQYF.

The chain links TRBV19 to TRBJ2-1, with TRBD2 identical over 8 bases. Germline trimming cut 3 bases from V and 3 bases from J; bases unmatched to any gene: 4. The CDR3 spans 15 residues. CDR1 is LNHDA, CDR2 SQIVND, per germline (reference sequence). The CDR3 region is CASSIYLAGYNEQFF. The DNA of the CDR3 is TGTGCCAGTAGTATTTACCTAGCGGGCTACAATGAGCAGTTCTTC. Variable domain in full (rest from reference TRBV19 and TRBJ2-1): DGGITQSPKYLFRKEGQNVTLSCEQNLNHDAMYWYRQDPGQGLRLIYYSQIVNDFQKGDIAEGYSVSREKKESFPLTVTSAQKNPTAFYLCASSIYLAGYNEQFFGPGTRLTVL.

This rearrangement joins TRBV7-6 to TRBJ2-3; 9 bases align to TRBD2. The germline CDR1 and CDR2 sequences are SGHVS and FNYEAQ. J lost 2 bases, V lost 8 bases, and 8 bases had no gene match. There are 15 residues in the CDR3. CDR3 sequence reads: CASGRLAEYTDTQYF. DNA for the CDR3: TGTGCCAGCGGCCGACTAGCGGAATACACAGATACGCAGTATTTT.

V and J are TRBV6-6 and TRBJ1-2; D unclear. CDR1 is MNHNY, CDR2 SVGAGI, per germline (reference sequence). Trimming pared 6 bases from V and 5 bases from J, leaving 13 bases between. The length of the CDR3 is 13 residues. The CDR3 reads CASSLSDFYGYTF. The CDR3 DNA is TGTGCCAGCAGCCTAAGCGACTTTTATGGCTACACCTTC.

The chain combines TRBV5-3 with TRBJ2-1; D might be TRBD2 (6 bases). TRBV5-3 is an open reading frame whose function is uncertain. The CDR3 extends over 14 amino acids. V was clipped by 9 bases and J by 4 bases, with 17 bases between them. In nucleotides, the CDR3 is TGTGCCAAAATTGGGGGGACCCTATACAATGAGCAGTTCTTC. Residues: CAKIGGTLYNEQFF.

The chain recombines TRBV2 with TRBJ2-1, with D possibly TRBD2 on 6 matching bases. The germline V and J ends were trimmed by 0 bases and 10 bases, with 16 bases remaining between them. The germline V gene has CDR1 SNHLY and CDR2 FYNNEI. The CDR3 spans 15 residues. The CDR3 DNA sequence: TGTGCCAGCAGTGAAGCGCGCGGGGAGACCATCGAGCAGTTCTTC. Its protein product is CASSEARGETIEQFF.

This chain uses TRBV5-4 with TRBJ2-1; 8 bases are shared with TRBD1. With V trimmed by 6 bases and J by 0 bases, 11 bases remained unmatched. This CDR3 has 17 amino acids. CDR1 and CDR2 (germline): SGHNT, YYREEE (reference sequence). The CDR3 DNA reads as TGTGCCAGCAATTTAGGACAGGGTACAAGCTCCTACAATGAGCAGTTCTTC. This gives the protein CASNLGQGTSSYNEQFF. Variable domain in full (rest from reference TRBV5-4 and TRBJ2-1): ETGVTQSPTHLIKTRGQQVTLRCSSQSGHNTVSWYQQALGQGPQFIFQYYREEENGRGNFPPRFSGLQFPNYSSELNVNALELDDSALYLCASNLGQGTSSYNEQFFGPGTRLTVL.

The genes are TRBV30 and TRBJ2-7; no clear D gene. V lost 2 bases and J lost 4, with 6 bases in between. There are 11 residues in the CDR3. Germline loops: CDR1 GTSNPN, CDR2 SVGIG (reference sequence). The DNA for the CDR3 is TGTGCCTGGAGTAGAGAGTACGAGCAGTACTTC. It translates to CAWSREYEQYF.

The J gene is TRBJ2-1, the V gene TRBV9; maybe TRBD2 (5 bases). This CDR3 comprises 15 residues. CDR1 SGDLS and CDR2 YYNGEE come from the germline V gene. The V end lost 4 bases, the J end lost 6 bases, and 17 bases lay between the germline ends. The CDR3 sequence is CASSPPTRLPNEQFF. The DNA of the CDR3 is TGTGCCAGCAGCCCCCCCACGAGACTACCCAATGAGCAGTTCTTC.

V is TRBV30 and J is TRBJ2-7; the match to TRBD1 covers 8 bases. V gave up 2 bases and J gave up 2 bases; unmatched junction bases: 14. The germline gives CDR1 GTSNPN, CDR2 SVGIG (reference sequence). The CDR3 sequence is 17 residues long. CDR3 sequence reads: CAWSFRPQGAQAYEQYF. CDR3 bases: TGTGCCTGGAGTTTCAGACCTCAGGGGGCGCAGGCCTACGAGCAGTACTTC.

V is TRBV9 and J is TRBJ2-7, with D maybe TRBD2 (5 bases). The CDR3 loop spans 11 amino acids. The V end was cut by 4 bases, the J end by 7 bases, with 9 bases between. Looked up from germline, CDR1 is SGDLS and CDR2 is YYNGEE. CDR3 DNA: TGTGCCAGCAGCTCCCGAGGGGAGCAGTACTTC. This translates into CASSSRGEQYF.

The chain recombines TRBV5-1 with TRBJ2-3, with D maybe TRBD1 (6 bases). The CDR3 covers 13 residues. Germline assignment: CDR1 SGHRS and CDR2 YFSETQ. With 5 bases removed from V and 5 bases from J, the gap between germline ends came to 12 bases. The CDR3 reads CASRSGDRDTQYF. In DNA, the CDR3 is TGCGCCAGCAGGTCAGGGGATAGAGATACGCAGTATTTT.